This T cell receptor beta chain was profiled in a study of molecular identifiers for immune sequencing clone quantification. Study-wide results and caveats: Over 99% of effector molecules, yet under 1% of naive-cell molecules, were held by clones above 20 RNA copies. Spiked Jurkat TCR RNA from one cell was reportedly detectable among roughly 910,000 naive cells.

Regarding this clonotype: What it binds is not known.

CD8+CD4-CCR7+CD45RA+ sorting gave the naive CD8 T cells. Making the bulk TCR libraries relied on previously described methods and listed TCR primers. Using its own MiXCR run on the PCR reads, TCRdb lists one record per CDR3 protein. The repertoire includes 490,000 or so distinct CDR3 sequences, about 20% of them detected once, and around 0.86% sits in the top ten. This clonotype was sampled from a human donor in good health. Some libraries in this study had Jurkat cell RNA spiked in. Specimen: naive CD8+ T cells from blood, with Jurkat cell RNA spiked in. Subset indicated: FACS-sorted CD8+CD4-CCR7+CD45RA+ naive T cells.

Here the CDR3 DNA reads TGTGCCAGCAGTTTAAGCCTAGCGGGACACAATGAGCAGTTCTTC. This sequence encodes CASSLSLAGHNEQFF. This sequence joins TRBV27 and TRBJ2-1; 9 positions match TRBD2. V shed 2 bases and J 5 bases; nucleotides not matched to a gene: 4. From germline, CDR1 is MNHEY and CDR2 SMNVEV (reference sequence). This CDR3 has 15 residues.